This T cell receptor beta chain was found in a study of a mutant IDH1 vaccine in newly diagnosed glioma. General observations from the study: Among all patients, vaccine-induced immune responses occurred in approximately 94%.

TCRdb keeps only in-frame clones here, not all; method: immunoSEQ multiplex PCR. The sample has around 88,000 clones, 80% seen once. Documented time point: baseline, week 1 (first vaccination visit). This sample's treatment: pre-vaccination baseline after standard-of-care therapy. To note about this clone: Its antigen remains unknown.

Germline V gene lookup returns CDR1 SGHTA and CDR2 FQGNSA. Trimming cost V 1 base and J 5 bases, with 17 bases left between them. This CDR3 comprises 16 residues. The sequencing here drew on PBMCs, taken from a glioma patient treated with radiotherapy, temozolomide or both. The chain employs TRBV7-2 and TRBJ2-5; D perhaps matches TRBD2 (7 bases). This TCR came from a man aged 40-50 years with glioma. CDR3 nucleotide sequence: TGTGCCAGCAGCTTAGAGGTAGCCAGGGGAGGGGAGACCCAGTACTTC. Its translation is CASSLEVARGGETQYF.